A single T cell receptor beta chain is shown here with its context. This specimen belongs to a study of beta chain features in type 1 diabetes. In germline, CDR1 is SGHVS, CDR2 FQNEAQ. CDR3 length: 15 residues. Trimming left V 8 bases short and J 6 bases short, with 20 bases between. Expressed TCRB transcripts got sequenced, as all isolated RNA was reverse transcribed. Sequencing was performed with immunoSEQ multiplex PCR; in TCRdb, only in-frame clones are kept and a portion is missing. This table holds over 100,000 clones, approximately 37% found once. The V call is TRBV7-8, the J call TRBJ1-5; D remains ambiguous. The TCR comes from a young woman in good health. Sequencing input: stem cell memory CD4+ T cells from blood. CDR3 sequence reads: CASARFDGVGQPQHF. The CDR3 nucleotides are TGTGCCAGCGCCCGGTTCGACGGAGTGGGTCAGCCCCAGCATTTT.